The subject of this entry is one T cell receptor (beta chain). This receptor's antigen is unknown. There are no base qualities to consult, and no much larger clone falls within one base. The goal of deep resolution MiSeq sequencing was a depth between 1 in 1 million and 1 in 200,000 T cells, and coverage averaged 10x per clonotype. The immunoSEQ hsTCRB Kit was used to generate the TCR beta libraries. Turning to the authors' computational methods: The data were analyzed with ImmunoSEQ Analyzer and ImmunoSEQ Data Assistant, and V, D and J gene assignments followed IMGT definitions. Clonality, which ranges from 0 to 1, was calculated as one minus the normalized Shannon entropy of productive rearrangement frequencies. Only overrepresented clonotypes making up at least 0.05% of the repertoire of each patient were included in the public clonotype analysis. Some twelve repertoires from age-matched healthy donors, obtained from immuneACCESS, served as clonality controls. TCRdb's version of the immuneACCESS table is confined to in-frame rearrangements and falls short of the full clone set. An unresolved V gene accounts for under half of the shortfall where checked; the remainder is of unknown origin. V, J and clone size are those of that table, while D and trimming were read from the DNA. Recorded for this sample are 110,000 to 150,000 clones; about 80% of them occurred a single time. 4.5% to 6.5% of the sample lies in the top ten.

The data derive from a study of cytotoxic CD8 clonotypes in ibrutinib-treated CLL (dated by TCRdb to about 2021). Context from the whole study: The cohort included roughly 15 treatment-naive and eleven to twelve relapsed/refractory patients; 17 to 18 were IGHV unmutated. Longitudinal samples were obtainable from about 30% of the roughly 90 participants in the trial. On average, each sample yielded approximately 250,000 productive templates and about 100,000 productive rearrangements. Every remission and progressive disease sample was obtained while ibrutinib was still being received by the patients. Response samples were taken after a median of 12 months on treatment, ranging from about 6 to 40 months. Partial responses were observed in roughly 24 patients and complete responses in 2; after a median follow-up of 68 months, remission was maintained in 14 patients and progression was observed in approximately 12. Cryopreserved peripheral blood mononuclear cells were collected before treatment, at response, and at either disease progression or sustained remission.

Overall results and qualifications from the work: Public clonotypes were rare and either shrank or stayed stable during treatment, and the rise in clonality at ibrutinib response reflected expansion of private clonotypes. At baseline, clonality was higher than in age-matched healthy donors and showed a strong correlation with circulating CD8+ T-cell counts. Sampling times were not matched between patients in sustained remission and patients whose disease was progressing, and lymph node repertoires were not examined. An increase in clonality was observed at ibrutinib response, with clonality remaining stable during sustained remission and falling back toward baseline at progression.

Explained via the paper, the time point label denotes: approximately 25 months on ibrutinib. For TCR beta library preparation, approximately 2 micrograms of genomic DNA were extracted from the cryopreserved PBMCs. Longitudinal blood samples from CLL patients on ibrutinib monotherapy were analyzed using high-throughput TCR beta sequencing. The patients took part in an open-label, single-center phase 2 trial of ibrutinib monotherapy. V loses 6 bases, J loses 6 bases, and the germline ends lie 16 bases apart. The CDR3 holds 14 amino acids from the cysteine to the phenylalanine. Solely the CDR3 DNA is kept, with 42 bases framed from the first base. As encoded in the germline V gene, CDR1 is MNHNS while CDR2 is SASEGT.

The rearrangement combines TRBV6-1 with TRBJ2-3; possibly the D gene is TRBD2, per 6 matching bases. The sample was PBMCs, taken after 24 months of ibrutinib treatment. The origin of this receptor is a human donor with chronic lymphocytic leukemia. The CDR3 protein is CASRGAAGPDTQYF. The DNA sequence is given as TGTGCCAGCAGAGGAGCGGCGGGGCCCGATACGCAGTATTTT.